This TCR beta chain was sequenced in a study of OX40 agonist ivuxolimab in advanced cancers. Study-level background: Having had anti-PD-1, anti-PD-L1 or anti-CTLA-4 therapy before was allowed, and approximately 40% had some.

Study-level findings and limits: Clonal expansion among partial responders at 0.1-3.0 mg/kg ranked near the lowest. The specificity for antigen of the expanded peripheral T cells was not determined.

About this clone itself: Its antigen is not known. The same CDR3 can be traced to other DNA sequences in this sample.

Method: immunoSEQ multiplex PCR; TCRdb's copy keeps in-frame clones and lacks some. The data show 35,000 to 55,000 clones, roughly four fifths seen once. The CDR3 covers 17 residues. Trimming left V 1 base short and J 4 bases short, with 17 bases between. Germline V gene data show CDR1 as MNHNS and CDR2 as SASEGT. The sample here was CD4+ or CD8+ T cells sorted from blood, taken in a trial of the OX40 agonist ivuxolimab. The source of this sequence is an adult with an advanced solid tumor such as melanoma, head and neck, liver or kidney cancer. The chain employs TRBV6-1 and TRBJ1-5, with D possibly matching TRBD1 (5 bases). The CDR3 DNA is TGTGCCAGCAGTGAAGAGGCAGGGTTTATGCGGAATCAGCCCCAGCATTTT. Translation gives CASSEEAGFMRNQPQHF.